This passage covers 20 T cell receptor beta chains from one sample sequenced in a study of beta chain features in type 1 diabetes. Findings and limits, study-wide: The study found moderately but significantly shorter TCRB CDR3s in all four CD4+ subsets of Type 1 diabetes patients.

Isolated RNA was reverse transcribed in full, so expressed TCRB transcripts were sequenced. Method: immunoSEQ multiplex PCR; TCRdb's copy keeps in-frame clones and lacks some. This table has about 190,000 clones, about 7.9% appearing once. These receptors have no identified antigens. The material sequenced was central memory CD4+ T cells from blood. The receptors derive from a man younger than 30 with type 1 diabetes.

Concerning this clone itself: Mismatch with germline at one junction end may stem from a read error. The chain has TRBV28 and TRBJ2-7, with TRBD1 matching over 8 bases. CDR1 and CDR2 from the germline V gene are MDHEN and SYDVKM. The CDR3 is made up of 11 amino acids. As DNA, the CDR3 is TGTGCCAGCAGTCTTTGGGGACAGGAGGACTTC. Protein sequence: CASSLWGQEDF.

This clone was seen only a few times. This chain joins TRBV7-2 and TRBJ2-7, with 8 nucleotides matching TRBD2. The CDR3 covers 16 residues. In germline, CDR1 is SGHTA, CDR2 FQGNSA. Trimming at V came to 2 bases and at J to 6 bases, leaving 12 bases not matched to a gene. CDR3 sequence: CASSLSRGGLDVEQYF. In DNA form, the CDR3 reads TGTGCCAGCAGCTTAAGTCGGGGGGGACTAGACGTCGAGCAGTACTTC.

The chain carries TRBV19 and TRBJ2-7; 12 bases agree with TRBD1. The CDR3 spans 12 residues. With V trimmed by 9 bases and J by 6 bases, 3 bases remained unmatched. Germline lookup yields CDR1 LNHDA and CDR2 SQIVND (reference sequence). The CDR3 DNA is TGTGCCAGCCGGGACAGGGGGCTCGAGCAGTACTTC. Its translation: CASRDRGLEQYF.

This clone was detected a few times. This chain uses TRBV2 with TRBJ2-5; 9 nucleotides match TRBD1. The germline V gene has CDR1 SNHLY and CDR2 FYNNEI. Germline trimming cut 3 bases from V and 5 bases from J; bases unmatched to any gene: 7. The length of the CDR3 is 15 residues. CDR3 sequence: CASSDRGQGSETQYF. The CDR3, as DNA: TGTGCCAGCAGTGATCGGGGACAGGGTTCGGAGACCCAGTACTTC.

This chain uses TRBV7-2 with TRBJ2-3, with D tentatively TRBD1 (5 bases). V was clipped by 2 bases and J by 5 bases, with 8 bases between them. This CDR3 contains 13 residues. Germline loops: CDR1 SGHTA, CDR2 FQGNSA. The CDR3 loop is CASSLTQGDTQYF. The CDR3 coding sequence is TGTGCCAGCAGCTTAACCCAGGGAGATACGCAGTATTTT. The full variable domain, with the rest looked up from reference TRBV7-2 and TRBJ2-3, is GAGVSQSPSNKVTEKGKDVELRCDPISGHTALYWYRQSLGQGLEFLIYFQGNSAPDKSGLPSDRFSAERTGGSVSTLTIQRTQQEDSAVYLCASSLTQGDTQYFGPGTRLTVL.

This clone appeared a few times. The V call is TRBV28, the J call TRBJ2-1, with D uncertain. From germline, CDR1 is MDHEN and CDR2 SYDVKM. The ends were cut back, 5 bases at V and 9 bases at J, with 8 bases in the middle. This CDR3 region has 11 residues. The CDR3 DNA reads TGTGCCAGCAGTGAGGTGGTTGAGCAGTTCTTC. It yields the protein CASSEVVEQFF.

V and J are TRBV5-1 and TRBJ2-3; perhaps TRBD2 as D (6 bases). The CDR3 totals 15 residues. Trimming took off 0 bases at V and 4 bases at J, with 12 bases between the two ends. Germline lookup yields CDR1 SGHRS and CDR2 YFSETQ. CDR3 sequence reads: CASSLGSGHPDTQYF. CDR3 coding DNA: TGCGCCAGCAGCTTGGGTAGCGGTCACCCAGATACGCAGTATTTT. The variable domain in full, completed from reference TRBV5-1 and TRBJ2-3, reads KAGVTQTPRYLIKTRGQQVTLSCSPISGHRSVSWYQQTPGQGLQFLFEYFSETQRNKGNFPGRFSGRQFSNSRSEMNVSTLELGDSALYLCASSLGSGHPDTQYFGPGTRLTVL.

The CDR3 loop reads CASSLAGQNTEAFF. DNA for the CDR3: TGTGCCAGCAGCTTGGCTGGACAAAACACTGAAGCTTTCTTT. The V and J genes are TRBV5-4 and TRBJ1-1, with D possibly matching TRBD1 (5 bases). The CDR3 sequence is 14 residues long. In germline, CDR1 is SGHNT, CDR2 YYREEE (reference sequence). With 0 bases removed from V and 2 bases from J, the gap between germline ends came to 8 bases. The whole variable domain, filled in from reference TRBV5-4 and TRBJ1-1, reads ETGVTQSPTHLIKTRGQQVTLRCSSQSGHNTVSWYQQALGQGPQFIFQYYREEENGRGNFPPRFSGLQFPNYSSELNVNALELDDSALYLCASSLAGQNTEAFFGQGTRLTVV.

The chain employs TRBV7-2 and TRBJ2-2; D is unresolved. V gave up 2 bases and J gave up 0 bases, with 7 bases separating them. Germline loops: CDR1 SGHTA, CDR2 FQGNSA. This CDR3 has 15 amino acids. The CDR3 sequence is CASSLISPNTGELFF. CDR3 DNA sequence: TGTGCCAGCAGCTTAATTAGCCCGAACACCGGGGAGCTGTTTTTT.

The chain combines TRBV18 with TRBJ2-2; 8 positions agree with TRBD2. Germline values: CDR1 KGHSH, CDR2 LQKENI. V was clipped by 5 bases and J by 7 bases; unmatched bases: 18. The CDR3 contains 18 residues. The CDR3 loop is CASSAQPQAGDFGGELFF. CDR3 nucleotide sequence: TGTGCCAGCTCAGCACAGCCCCAAGCGGGAGATTTCGGCGGGGAGCTGTTTTTT.

This clone was recorded a few times. V is TRBV10-3 and J is TRBJ2-1; no clear D. The CDR3 contains 15 residues. Looked up from germline, CDR1 is ENHRY and CDR2 is SYGVKD. V was shortened by 8 bases and J by 1 base, with 15 bases between the two germline ends. CDR3 protein: CAISKQAGSYNEQFF. DNA of the CDR3: TGTGCCATCTCTAAGCAGGCTGGGTCCTACAATGAGCAGTTCTTC.

This clone was observed a few times. The chain uses TRBV7-2 and TRBJ2-1; TRBD2 matches 9 bases. Per germline, CDR1 SGHTA and CDR2 FQGNSA. Trimming took 6 bases from V and 7 from J; bases not matched to a gene: 10. The CDR3 runs 15 residues. The CDR3 region is CASRGASGMSNEQFF. The DNA of the CDR3 is TGTGCCAGCAGGGGTGCTAGCGGGATGTCAAATGAGCAGTTCTTC.

This clone was seen a handful of times. The chain employs TRBV21-1 and TRBJ2-1; the D call of TRBD2 is as the table states it, not checked on the DNA. TRBV21-1 is annotated as a pseudogene. The CDR3 loop spans 14 amino acids. The CDR3 DNA reads as TGTGCCAGCATTACTTCGGGGAAAGGGAATGAGCAGTTCTTC. Translating gives CASITSGKGNEQFF.

The sample holds many counts of this clone. The chain has TRBV5-6 and TRBJ1-6, with D uncertain. V shed 0 bases and J shed 2 bases, with 6 bases lying between them. CDR1 and CDR2 (germline): SGHDT, YYEEEE. The CDR3 runs 15 residues. The CDR3 is CASSLGATYNSPLHF. The CDR3 coding sequence is TGTGCCAGCAGCTTGGGGGCGACCTATAATTCACCCCTCCACTTT.

This clone was detected a few times. The rearrangement joins TRBV6-1 to TRBJ2-1; D gene uncertain. CDR3 length equals 14 residues. The V end lost 2 bases, the J end lost 8 bases, and 13 bases lay between the germline ends. Germline V gene lookup returns CDR1 MNHNS and CDR2 SASEGT. CDR3 sequence reads: CASSEQFTTHEQFF. The CDR3 DNA reads as TGTGCCAGCAGTGAACAGTTCACCACCCATGAGCAGTTCTTC.

In this sample, this clone turned up a few times. This chain links TRBV18 with TRBJ2-2, with a possible D match to TRBD1 (5 bases). The germline V gene encodes CDR1 KGHSH and CDR2 LQKENI. V was shortened by 2 bases and J by 9 bases, with 10 bases between the two germline ends. The CDR3 has 13 amino acids. The CDR3 region has the DNA TGTGCCAGCTCACCAGCGACAGAGTGGGAGCTGTTTTTT. It codes for CASSPATEWELFF.

The sample holds a few counts of this clone. This chain links TRBV5-6 with TRBJ2-3; TRBD1 matches 7 bases. The V and J ends lost 5 bases and 2 bases, in that order; junction bases with no gene match: 5. CDR1 SGHDT and CDR2 YYEEEE come from the germline V gene. CDR3 length equals 14 residues. The CDR3 region is CASRTRGFTDTQYF. DNA for the CDR3: TGTGCCAGCAGAACCAGGGGGTTCACAGATACGCAGTATTTT.

This clone turned up a few times. The rearrangement joins TRBV25-1 to TRBJ2-5, with D possibly being TRBD1 (6 bases). The germline V gene encodes CDR1 MGHDK and CDR2 SYGVNS. The CDR3 runs 14 residues. V lost 10 bases, J lost 1 base, and 16 bases lay in between. As DNA, the CDR3 is TGTGCCACCATCGGGGACACCACCCAAGAGACCCAGTACTTC. Protein product: CATIGDTTQETQYF.

This clone was observed a few times. The rearrangement joins TRBV7-2 to TRBJ2-7, with 8 bases matching TRBD2. This CDR3 contains 15 residues. V lost 2 bases to trimming and J lost 7 bases; unmatched junction nucleotides: 10. Germline lookup yields CDR1 SGHTA and CDR2 FQGNSA. CDR3 in DNA: TGTGCCAGCAGCTTAAGCGGGGGCTGGGTTGGGGAGCAGTACTTC. Its translation is CASSLSGGWVGEQYF.

The CDR3 DNA follows: TGTGCCAGCAGCTTAGCCGGTAGTGGGCTCTACGAGCAGTACTTC. Its translation: CASSLAGSGLYEQYF. This chain uses TRBV7-2 with TRBJ2-7, with D hard to call. The germline V gene encodes CDR1 SGHTA and CDR2 FQGNSA. The CDR3 covers 15 residues. The V end lost 0 bases, the J end lost 3 bases, and 12 bases lay between the germline ends.